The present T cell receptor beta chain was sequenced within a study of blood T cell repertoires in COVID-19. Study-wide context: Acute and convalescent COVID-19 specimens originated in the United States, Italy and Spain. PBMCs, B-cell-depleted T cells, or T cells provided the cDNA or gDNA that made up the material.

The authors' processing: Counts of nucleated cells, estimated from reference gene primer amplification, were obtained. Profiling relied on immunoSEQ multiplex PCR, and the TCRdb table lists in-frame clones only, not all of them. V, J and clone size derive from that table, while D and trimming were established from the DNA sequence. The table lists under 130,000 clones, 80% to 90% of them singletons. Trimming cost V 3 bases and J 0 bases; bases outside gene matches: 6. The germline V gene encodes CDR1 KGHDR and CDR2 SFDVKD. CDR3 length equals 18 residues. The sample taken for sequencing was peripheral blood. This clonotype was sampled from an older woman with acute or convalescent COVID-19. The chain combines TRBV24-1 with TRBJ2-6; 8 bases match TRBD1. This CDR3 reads CATSDARTGNSGANVLTF. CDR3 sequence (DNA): TGTGCCACCAGTGATGCCAGGACAGGGAACTCTGGGGCCAACGTCCTGACTTTC.